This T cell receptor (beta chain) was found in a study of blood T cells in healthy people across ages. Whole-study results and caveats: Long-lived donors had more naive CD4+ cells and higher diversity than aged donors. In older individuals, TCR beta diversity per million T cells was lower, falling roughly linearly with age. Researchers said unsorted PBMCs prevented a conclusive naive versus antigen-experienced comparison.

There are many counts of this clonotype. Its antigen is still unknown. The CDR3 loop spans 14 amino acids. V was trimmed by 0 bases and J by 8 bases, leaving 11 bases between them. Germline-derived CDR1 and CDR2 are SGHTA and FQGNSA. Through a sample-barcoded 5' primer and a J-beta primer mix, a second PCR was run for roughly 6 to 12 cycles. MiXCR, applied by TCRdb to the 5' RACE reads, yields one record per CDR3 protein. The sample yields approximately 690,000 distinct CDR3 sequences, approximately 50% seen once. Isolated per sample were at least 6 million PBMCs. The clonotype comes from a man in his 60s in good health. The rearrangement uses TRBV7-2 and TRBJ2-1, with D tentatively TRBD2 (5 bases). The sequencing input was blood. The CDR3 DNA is TGTGCCAGCAGCTTAGCGCTACGAGGGCATGAGCAGTTCTTC. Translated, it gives CASSLALRGHEQFF.